This TCR beta chain was documented in a study of blood T cell repertoires in COVID-19. Profiled with immunoSEQ multiplex PCR; TCRdb holds only in-frame clones, not every one. The table shows around 100,000 clones, with about 91% occurring only once. Sequencing used peripheral blood. This receptor was obtained from a man aged 45-65 years with acute or convalescent COVID-19.

CDR3 in amino acids: CSVESQDRASYNEQFF. CDR3 bases: TGCAGCGTTGAGTCACAGGACAGGGCCTCCTACAATGAGCAGTTCTTC. The rearrangement links TRBV29-1 to TRBJ2-1, with TRBD1 matching 8 bases. V gave up 3 bases and J gave up 0 bases; unmatched junction bases: 7. CDR1 is SQVTM and CDR2 is ANQGSEA in the germline V gene. The CDR3 runs to 16 residues.